Sequencing of this TCR beta chain was carried out in a study of OX40 agonist ivuxolimab in advanced cancers. Study information: Every 2 weeks, patients got intravenous ivuxolimab at one of six dose levels (0.01-10 mg/kg). At 75% to 90% male, the cohort had a mean age of 60 years, ranging from about 23 to 79.

Regarding this clone: Its target is not known.

Study results and limitations: Individuals who were partial responders at 0.1-3.0 mg/kg had clonal expansion that ranked among the lowest. Researchers report that CD8+ T cells had, on average, more expanded clones than CD4+.

CDR3 length equals 17 residues. The germline gives CDR1 GTSNPN, CDR2 SVGIG (reference sequence). V was clipped by 1 base and J by 3 bases; unmatched bases: 9. Clones were read by immunoSEQ multiplex PCR, and TCRdb kept only the in-frame ones, dropping some. This sample yields approximately 35,000 clones, of which 84% are seen a single time; about a sixth belongs to the top ten. V and J are TRBV30 and TRBJ2-1, with 10 nucleotides matching TRBD2. The sample here was CD4+ or CD8+ T cells sorted from blood, taken in a trial of the OX40 agonist ivuxolimab. The clonotype was recovered from an adult with an advanced solid tumor such as melanoma, head and neck, liver or kidney cancer. CDR3 sequence reads: CAWSDLSSGGHYNEQFF. The CDR3 bases are TGTGCCTGGAGTGACCTCTCTAGCGGGGGCCACTACAATGAGCAGTTCTTC. The full variable domain, completed using reference TRBV30 and TRBJ2-1, is SQTIHQWPATLVQPVGSPLSLECTVEGTSNPNLYWYRQAAGRGLQLLFYSVGIGQISSEVPQNLSASRPQDRQFILSSKKLLLSDSGFYLCAWSDLSSGGHYNEQFFGPGTRLTVL.